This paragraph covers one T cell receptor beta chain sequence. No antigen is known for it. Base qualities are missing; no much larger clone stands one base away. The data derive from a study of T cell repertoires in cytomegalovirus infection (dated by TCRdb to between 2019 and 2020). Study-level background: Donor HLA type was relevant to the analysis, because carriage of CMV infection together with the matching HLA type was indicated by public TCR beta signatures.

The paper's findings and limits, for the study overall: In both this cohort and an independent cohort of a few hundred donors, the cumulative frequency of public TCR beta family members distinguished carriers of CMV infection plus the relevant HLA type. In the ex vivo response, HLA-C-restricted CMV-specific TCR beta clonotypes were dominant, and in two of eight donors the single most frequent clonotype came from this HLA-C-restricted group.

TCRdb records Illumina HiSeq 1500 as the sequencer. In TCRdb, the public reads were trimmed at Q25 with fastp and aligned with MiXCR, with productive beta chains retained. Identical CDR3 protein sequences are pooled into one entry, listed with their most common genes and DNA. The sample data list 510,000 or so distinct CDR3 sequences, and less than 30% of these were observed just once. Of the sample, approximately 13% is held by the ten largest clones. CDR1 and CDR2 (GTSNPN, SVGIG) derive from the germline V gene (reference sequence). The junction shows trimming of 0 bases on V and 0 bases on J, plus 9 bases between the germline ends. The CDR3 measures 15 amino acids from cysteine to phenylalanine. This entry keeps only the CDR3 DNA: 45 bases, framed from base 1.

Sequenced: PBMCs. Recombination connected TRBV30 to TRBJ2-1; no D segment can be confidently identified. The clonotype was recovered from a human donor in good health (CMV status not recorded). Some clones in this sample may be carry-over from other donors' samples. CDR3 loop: CAWSVDLSSYNEQFF. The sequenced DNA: TGTGCCTGGAGTGTTGACTTGAGCTCCTACAATGAGCAGTTCTTC.